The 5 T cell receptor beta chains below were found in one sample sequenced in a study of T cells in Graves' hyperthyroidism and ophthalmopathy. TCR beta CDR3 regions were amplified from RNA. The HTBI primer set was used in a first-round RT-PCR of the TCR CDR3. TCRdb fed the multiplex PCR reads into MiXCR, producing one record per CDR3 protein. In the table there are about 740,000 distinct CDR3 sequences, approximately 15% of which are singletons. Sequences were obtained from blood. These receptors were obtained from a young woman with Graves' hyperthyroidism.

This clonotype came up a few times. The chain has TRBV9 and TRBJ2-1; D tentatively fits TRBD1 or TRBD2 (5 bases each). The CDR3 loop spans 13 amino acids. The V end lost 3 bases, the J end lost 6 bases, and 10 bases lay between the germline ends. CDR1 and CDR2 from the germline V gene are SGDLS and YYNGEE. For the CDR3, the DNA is TGTGCCAGCAGCGCACCGGGGACCAATGAGCAGTTCTTC. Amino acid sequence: CASSAPGTNEQFF.

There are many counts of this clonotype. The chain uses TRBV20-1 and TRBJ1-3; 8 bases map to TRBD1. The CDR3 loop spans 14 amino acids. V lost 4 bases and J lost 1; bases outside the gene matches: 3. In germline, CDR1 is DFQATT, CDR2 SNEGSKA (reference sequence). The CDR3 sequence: CSATDRVSGNTIYF. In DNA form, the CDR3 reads TGCAGTGCTACGGACAGGGTGTCTGGAAACACCATATATTTT.

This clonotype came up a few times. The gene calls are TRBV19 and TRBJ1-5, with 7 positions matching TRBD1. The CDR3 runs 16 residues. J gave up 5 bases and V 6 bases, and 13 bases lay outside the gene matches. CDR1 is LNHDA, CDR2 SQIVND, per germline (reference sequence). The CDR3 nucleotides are TGTGCCAGTAGCATCCTAACAGGGGTTCCCCATCAGCCCCAGCATTTT. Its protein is CASSILTGVPHQPQHF.

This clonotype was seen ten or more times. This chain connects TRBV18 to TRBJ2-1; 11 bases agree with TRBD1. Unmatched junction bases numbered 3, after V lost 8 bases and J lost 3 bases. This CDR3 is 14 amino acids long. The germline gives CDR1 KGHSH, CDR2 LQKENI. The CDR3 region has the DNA TGTGCCAGCGCCGGGACAGGGGGCTACAATGAGCAGTTCTTC. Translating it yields CASAGTGGYNEQFF.

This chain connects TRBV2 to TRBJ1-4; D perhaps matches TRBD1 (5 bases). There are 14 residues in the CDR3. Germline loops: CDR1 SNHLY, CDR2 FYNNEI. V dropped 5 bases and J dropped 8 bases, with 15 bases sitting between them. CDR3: CASSSDGGGEKLFF. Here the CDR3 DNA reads TGTGCCAGCAGTTCGGACGGCGGGGGGGAAAAACTGTTTTTT.